The rows below give T cell receptor beta chains drawn from one sample of a study of blood T cell repertoires in COVID-19. Repertoires were generated with immunoSEQ multiplex PCR, while TCRdb's copy carries only in-frame clones and drops some. Altogether some 150,000 clones are present, approximately 91% being singletons, with the ten largest covering 2% to 3%. Sequencing was done on a sample of peripheral blood. The receptor source for this set is a woman between 65 and 79 years old with acute or convalescent COVID-19. Both conserved end residues are part of each CDR3. The order of the fields is D gene, J gene, clone size, V gene, CDR3 protein, CDR3 DNA. The D gene is left open where the match is weak. Some rows mark clone size as missing; the rest say once, few, many or name a class of expanded clone.

NA,TRBJ2-5,NA,TRBV7-3,CASSLTLGGLETQYF,TGTGCCAGCAGCTTAACCCTCGGGGGGCTGGAGACCCAGTACTTC
NA,TRBJ1-4,NA,TRBV6-4,CASSDSHGPGEKLFF,TGTGCCAGCAGTGACTCCCACGGCCCGGGGGAAAAACTGTTTTTT
NA,TRBJ1-5,NA,TRBV27,CASSLEGLRDQPQHF,TGTGCCAGCAGTTTAGAGGGACTCAGGGATCAGCCCCAGCATTTT
TRBD2,TRBJ2-7,NA,TRBV6-6,CASRDSGGAAYEQYF,TGTGCCAGCAGGGATAGCGGGGGAGCAGCCTACGAGCAGTACTTC
TRBD1,TRBJ1-1,NA,TRBV7-2,CASSKQGAPNTEAFF,TGTGCCAGCAGCAAACAGGGGGCGCCGAACACTGAAGCTTTCTTT
TRBD1,TRBJ2-1,NA,TRBV10-3,CAISPGQGLYEQFF,TGTGCCATCAGTCCGGGACAGGGATTATATGAGCAGTTCTTC
NA,TRBJ2-7,NA,TRBV7-7,CASSLEWGPSYEQYF,TGTGCTAGCAGCTTAGAATGGGGGCCCTCCTACGAGCAGTACTTC
TRBD1,TRBJ1-1,NA,TRBV7-2,CASSYRTGTGTEAFF,TGTGCCAGCAGCTATAGGACAGGGACGGGAACTGAAGCTTTCTTT
NA,TRBJ1-1,NA,TRBV7-3,CASSLSGGNTEAFF,TGTGCCAGCAGCCTGAGCGGGGGAAACACTGAAGCTTTCTTT
TRBD1,TRBJ1-2,NA,TRBV6-1,CASSESGTGSYGYTF,TGTGCCAGCAGTGAGTCCGGGACAGGGAGCTATGGCTACACCTTC
NA,TRBJ1-2,NA,TRBV5-1,CASSSGVGSHYGYTF,TGCGCCAGCAGTTCAGGGGTGGGCAGCCACTATGGCTACACCTTC
NA,TRBJ2-3,NA,TRBV7-9,CASSQPGTLSTDTQYF,TGTGCCAGCAGCCAACCCGGGACACTAAGCACAGATACGCAGTATTTT
NA,TRBJ2-1,NA,TRBV6-6,CASRNPRGGNEQFF,TGTGCCAGCAGGAATCCCAGGGGCGGGAATGAGCAGTTCTTC
NA,TRBJ2-1,NA,TRBV7-2,CASSPGGAYNEQFF,TGTGCCAGCAGCCCCGGGGGTGCCTACAATGAGCAGTTCTTC
NA,TRBJ1-5,NA,TRBV21-1,CASSKAMDRKNQPQHF,TGTGCCAGCAGCAAAGCGATGGACAGAAAAAATCAGCCCCAGCATTTT
NA,TRBJ1-1,NA,TRBV7-9,CASSLAEANTEAFF,TGTGCCAGCAGCTTAGCTGAGGCAAACACTGAAGCTTTCTTT
NA,TRBJ2-2,NA,TRBV9,CASSYRVYTGELFF,TGTGCCAGCAGCTACAGGGTCTACACCGGGGAGCTGTTTTTT
NA,TRBJ2-1,NA,TRBV2,CASSSRTEKYNEQFF,TGTGCCAGCAGCTCGCGTACAGAGAAATACAATGAGCAGTTCTTC
NA,TRBJ1-4,NA,TRBV19,CASSIEWGIGGKLFF,TGTGCCAGTAGTATTGAATGGGGAATTGGAGGAAAACTGTTTTTT
TRBD1,TRBJ1-5,once,TRBV10-2,CASSADRGRQPQHF,TGCGCCAGCAGCGCTGACAGGGGGCGTCAGCCCCAGCATTTT
NA,TRBJ1-1,NA,TRBV30,CAWSVRGRHTEAFF,TGTGCCTGGAGTGTACGGGGTAGACACACTGAAGCTTTCTTT
TRBD2,TRBJ2-3,once,TRBV24-1,CATSDRTSVTDTQYF,TGTGCCACCAGTGACAGGACTAGCGTTACAGATACGCAGTATTTT
TRBD1,TRBJ1-1,NA,TRBV7-2,CASSLRQGATEAFF,TGTGCCAGCAGCCTCCGACAGGGGGCAACTGAAGCTTTCTTT
NA,TRBJ2-5,NA,TRBV7-8,CASNLRLGSPGLEETQYF,TGTGCCAGCAACCTAAGACTAGGTTCTCCAGGGTTGGAAGAGACCCAGTACTTC